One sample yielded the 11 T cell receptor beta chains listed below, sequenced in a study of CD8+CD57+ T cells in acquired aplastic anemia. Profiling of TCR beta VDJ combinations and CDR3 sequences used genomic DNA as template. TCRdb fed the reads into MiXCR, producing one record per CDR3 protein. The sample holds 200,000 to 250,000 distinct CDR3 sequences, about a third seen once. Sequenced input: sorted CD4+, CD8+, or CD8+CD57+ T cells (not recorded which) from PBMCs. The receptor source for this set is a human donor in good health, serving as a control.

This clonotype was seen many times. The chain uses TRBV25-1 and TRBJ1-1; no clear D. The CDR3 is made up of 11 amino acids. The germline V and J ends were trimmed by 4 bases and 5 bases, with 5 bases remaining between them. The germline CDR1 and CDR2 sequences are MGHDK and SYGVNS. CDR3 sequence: CASSGRTEAFF. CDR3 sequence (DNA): TGTGCCAGCAGTGGACGGACTGAAGCTTTCTTT.

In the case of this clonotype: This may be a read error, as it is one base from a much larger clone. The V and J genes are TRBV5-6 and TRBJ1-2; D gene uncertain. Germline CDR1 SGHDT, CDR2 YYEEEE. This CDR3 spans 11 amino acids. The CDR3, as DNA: TGTGTCAGCAGCTTGGAGCATGGCTACACCTTC. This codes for CVSSLEHGYTF.

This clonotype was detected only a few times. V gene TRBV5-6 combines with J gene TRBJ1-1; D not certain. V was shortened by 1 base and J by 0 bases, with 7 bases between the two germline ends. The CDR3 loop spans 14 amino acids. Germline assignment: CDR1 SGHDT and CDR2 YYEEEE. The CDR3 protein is CASSLLQMNTEAFF. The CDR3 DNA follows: TGTGCCAGCAGCTTGTTACAGATGAACACTGAAGCTTTCTTT. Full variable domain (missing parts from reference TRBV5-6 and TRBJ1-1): DAGVTQSPTHLIKTRGQQVTLRCSPKSGHDTVSWYQQALGQGPQFIFQYYEEEERQRGNFPDRFSGHQFPNYSSELNVNALLLGDSALYLCASSLLQMNTEAFFGQGTRLTVV.

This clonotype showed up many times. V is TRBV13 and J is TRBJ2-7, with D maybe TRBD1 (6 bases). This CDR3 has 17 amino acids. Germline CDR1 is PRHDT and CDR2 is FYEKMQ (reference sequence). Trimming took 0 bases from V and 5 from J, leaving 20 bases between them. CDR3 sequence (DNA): TGTGCCAGCAGCTTAGGGACTAATAGGGGGTCTAACCACGAGCAGTACTTC. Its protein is CASSLGTNRGSNHEQYF.

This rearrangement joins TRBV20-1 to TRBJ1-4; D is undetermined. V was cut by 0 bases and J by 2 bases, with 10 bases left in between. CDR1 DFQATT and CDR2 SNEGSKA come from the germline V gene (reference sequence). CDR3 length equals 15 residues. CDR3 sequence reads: CSAREPSGTNEKLFF. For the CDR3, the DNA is TGCAGTGCTAGAGAGCCGAGTGGGACTAATGAAAAACTGTTTTTT.

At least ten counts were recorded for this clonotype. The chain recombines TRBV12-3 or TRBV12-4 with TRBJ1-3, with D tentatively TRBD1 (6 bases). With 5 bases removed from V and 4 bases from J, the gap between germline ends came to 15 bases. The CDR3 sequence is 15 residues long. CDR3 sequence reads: CASSTRGGEGNTIYF. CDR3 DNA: TGTGCCAGCAGTACCAGGGGAGGAGAAGGAAACACCATATATTTT.

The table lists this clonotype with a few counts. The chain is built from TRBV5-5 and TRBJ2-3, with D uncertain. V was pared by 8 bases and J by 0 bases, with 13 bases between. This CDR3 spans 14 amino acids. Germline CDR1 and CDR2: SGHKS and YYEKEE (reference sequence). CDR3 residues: CASCEAVSTDTQYF. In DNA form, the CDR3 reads TGTGCCAGTTGTGAGGCGGTTAGCACAGATACGCAGTATTTT.

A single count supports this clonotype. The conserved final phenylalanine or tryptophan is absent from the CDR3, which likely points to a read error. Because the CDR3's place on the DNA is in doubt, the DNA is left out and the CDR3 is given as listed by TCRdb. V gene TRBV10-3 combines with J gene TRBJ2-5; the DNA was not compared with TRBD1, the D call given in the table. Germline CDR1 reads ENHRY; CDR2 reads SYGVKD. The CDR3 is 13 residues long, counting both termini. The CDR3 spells CATGRTARETQYL.

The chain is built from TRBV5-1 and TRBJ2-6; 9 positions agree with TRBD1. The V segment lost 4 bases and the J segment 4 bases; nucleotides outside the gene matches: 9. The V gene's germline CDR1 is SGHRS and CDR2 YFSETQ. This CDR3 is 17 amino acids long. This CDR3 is CASSVTGGAAGANVLTF. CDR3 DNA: TGCGCCAGCAGCGTAACAGGGGGCGCGGCGGGGGCCAACGTCCTGACTTTC.

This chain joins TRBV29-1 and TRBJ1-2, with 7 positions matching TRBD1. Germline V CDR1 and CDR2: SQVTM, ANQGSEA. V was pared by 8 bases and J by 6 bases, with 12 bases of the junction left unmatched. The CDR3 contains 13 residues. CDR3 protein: CSQTQGGGDGYTF. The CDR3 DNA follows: TGCAGCCAGACCCAGGGGGGCGGCGATGGCTACACCTTC.

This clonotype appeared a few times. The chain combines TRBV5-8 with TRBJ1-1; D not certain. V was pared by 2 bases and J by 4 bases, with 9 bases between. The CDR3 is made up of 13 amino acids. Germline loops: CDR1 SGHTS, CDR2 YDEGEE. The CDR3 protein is CASSLDVATEAFF. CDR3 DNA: TGTGCCAGCAGCTTAGACGTGGCCACTGAAGCTTTCTTT.